The clone carrying this TCR beta chain was recorded many times. Antigen unknown. Every sequencing run generated over 160 million TCR-beta sequences from 15-18 subjects. TCRdb re-called the 5' RACE reads through MiXCR, storing one row per CDR3 protein. In the table there are tens of thousands of distinct CDR3 sequences, around 7% of which are singletons. The CDR3 has 14 amino acids. Germline V gives CDR1 MGHDK, CDR2 SYGVNS. The V end lost 6 bases, the J end lost 3 bases, and 15 bases lay between the germline ends. Individuals who volunteered at a blood bank located in Maryland, USA, made up the group of healthy controls. This record comes from a study of neurological immune-mediated disorders. General study points: Levels of TCR clonal expansion peaked in HTLV-1-associated myelopathy and reached their lowest in multiple sclerosis, under those of healthy controls.

The clonotype originates from a man aged 45-65 years in good health. The V call is TRBV25-1, the J call TRBJ2-7, with no clear D. The sequenced sample was CD4+ T cells from blood. CDR3 loop: CASSLRQPNYEQYF. As DNA, the CDR3 is TGTGCCAGCAGCCTAAGGCAGCCGAACTACGAGCAGTACTTC.